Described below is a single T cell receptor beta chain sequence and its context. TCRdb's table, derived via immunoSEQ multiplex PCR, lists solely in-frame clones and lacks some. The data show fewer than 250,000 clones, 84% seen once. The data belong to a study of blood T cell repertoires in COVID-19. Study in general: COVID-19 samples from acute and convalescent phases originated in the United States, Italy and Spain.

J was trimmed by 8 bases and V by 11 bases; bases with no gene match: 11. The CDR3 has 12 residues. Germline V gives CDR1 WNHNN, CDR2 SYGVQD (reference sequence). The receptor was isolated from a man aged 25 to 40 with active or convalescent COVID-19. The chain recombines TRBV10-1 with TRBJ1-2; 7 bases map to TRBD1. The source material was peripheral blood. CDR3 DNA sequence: TGCGCCTATGAAGGGGGCGAGGGCGGCTACACCTTC. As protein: CAYEGGEGGYTF.